This passage covers 5 T cell receptor beta chains from one sample sequenced in a study of cytomegalovirus exposure and HLA in healthy donors. Amplification used 60 Vbeta primers and 13 Jbeta primers. Measured with immunoSEQ multiplex PCR; TCRdb has only the in-frame clones, and not every one. This table has 150,000 or so clones, 60% to 85% appearing once. The material sequenced was PBMCs. The receptors shown here come from a man aged 45 to 65 in good health and CMV-seropositive.

The chain has TRBV19 and TRBJ1-1; the D gene is possibly TRBD1 (5 bases). Per the germline V gene, CDR1 is LNHDA and CDR2 is SQIVND (reference sequence). V gave up 0 bases and J gave up 0 bases, with 5 bases separating them. CDR3 length: 14 amino acids. The CDR3 is CASSIDRVNTEAFF. The CDR3 DNA reads as TGTGCCAGTAGTATAGACAGGGTGAACACTGAAGCTTTCTTT.

The sample holds a few counts of this clone. The chain uses TRBV9 and TRBJ2-7; D possibly corresponds to TRBD1 (5 bases). V was cut by 4 bases and J by 0 bases, with 14 bases left in between. The germline CDR1 and CDR2 sequences are SGDLS and YYNGEE. The CDR3 has 15 amino acids. The CDR3 reads CASSPLQAHSYEQYF. CDR3 in DNA: TGTGCCAGCAGCCCGCTACAGGCTCACTCCTACGAGCAGTACTTC.

This clone was picked up a small number of times. The rearrangement links TRBV9 to TRBJ2-7; TRBD1 is a possible D gene (6 bases). The ends were cut back, 1 base at V and 2 bases at J, with 13 bases in the middle. This CDR3 contains 15 residues. CDR1 and CDR2 from the germline V gene are SGDLS and YYNGEE. CDR3 in amino acids: CASSVTGTNPYEQYF. CDR3 sequence (DNA): TGTGCCAGCAGCGTAACAGGGACGAATCCCTACGAGCAGTACTTC.

The chain joins TRBV20-1 to TRBJ2-5; D not certain. CDR1 is DFQATT, CDR2 SNEGSKA, per germline (reference sequence). Trimming removed 2 bases at V and 4 bases at J, with 5 bases between. The CDR3 runs 11 residues. CDR3 loop: CSARYGETQYF. Here the CDR3 DNA reads TGCAGTGCTAGATACGGAGAGACCCAGTACTTC.

The chain recombines TRBV28 with TRBJ1-5; D unresolved. Germline assignment: CDR1 MDHEN and CDR2 SYDVKM. This CDR3 has 14 residues. Trimming took off 3 bases at V and 3 bases at J, with 9 bases between the two ends. As DNA, the CDR3 is TGTGCCAGCAGTTTGAGAGGATTCAATCAGCCCCAGCATTTT. It yields the protein CASSLRGFNQPQHF.